The rows below give T cell receptor beta chains drawn from one sample of a study of CD8 T cells in ankylosing spondylitis. TCRdb used MiXCR to reprocess the 5' RACE reads, holding one entry per CDR3 protein. The data contain roughly 470,000 distinct CDR3 sequences, 20% to 30% of them singletons. The sample was blood, either unsorted or a sorted T cell fraction (not recorded which). The receptors originated from a male donor with ankylosing spondylitis. CDR3s include the opening cysteine and the closing phenylalanine or tryptophan. D genes are given only for firm matches. Size tells how often a clone was seen (once, few, many) or the class of an expanded clone, and some rows leave it out.

D,V,J,size,CDR3,DNA
TRBD2,TRBV30,TRBJ2-3,-,CAWTSGRLTDTQYF,TGTGCCTGGACTAGCGGGAGACTGACAGATACGCAGTATTTT
-,TRBV6-1,TRBJ1-5,-,CASRHRVKGDGSNQPQHF,TGTGCCAGCAGACACCGGGTTAAGGGAGACGGAAGCAATCAGCCCCAGCATTTT
-,TRBV20-1,TRBJ1-1,few,CSVIGSSGNTEAFF,TGCAGTGTCATTGGATCCTCAGGGAACACTGAAGCTTTCTTT
-,TRBV20-1,TRBJ1-5,-,CSARGPGVNQPQHF,TGCAGTGCTAGAGGTCCGGGTGTCAATCAGCCCCAGCATTTT
-,TRBV11-2,TRBJ2-7,-,CASSLGWTMYF,TGTGCCAGCAGCTTAGGGTGGACTATGTACTTC
TRBD2,TRBV5-1,TRBJ2-3,-,CASSLAAGGVPDTQYF,TGCGCCAGCAGCTTGGCCGCGGGAGGTGTTCCAGATACGCAGTATTTT
-,TRBV12-3/TRBV12-4,TRBJ1-1,-,CASSDTGTAKGEAFF,TGTGCCAGCAGTGACACAGGGACTGCAAAAGGTGAAGCTTTCTTT
-,TRBV12-3/TRBV12-4,TRBJ2-5,few,CASSLGSLGETQYF,TGTGCCAGCAGCCTGGGAAGCCTGGGGGAGACCCAGTACTTC
-,TRBV2,TRBJ2-3,few,CASSQRQATYTDTQYF,TGTGCCAGCAGCCAAAGACAGGCCACCTACACAGATACGCAGTATTTT
-,TRBV6-1,TRBJ1-3,few,CASSQQGGGNTIYF,TGTGCCAGCAGTCAACAGGGAGGTGGAAACACCATATATTTT
-,TRBV9,TRBJ1-4,-,CASSGVQVGGDEKLFF,TGTGCCAGCAGCGGAGTTCAAGTGGGAGGTGACGAAAAACTGTTTTTT
-,TRBV7-9,TRBJ2-3,few,CASSLRALFTDTQYF,TGTGCCAGCAGCTTACGGGCCCTATTCACAGATACGCAGTATTTT
TRBD2,TRBV6-1,TRBJ2-3,few,CASSEGLAGGTDTQYF,TGTGCCAGCAGTGAAGGGCTAGCGGGAGGCACAGATACGCAGTATTTT
TRBD1,TRBV20-1,TRBJ2-3,-,CSAKPGTGRDTQYF,TGCAGTGCTAAGCCCGGGACAGGGCGAGATACGCAGTATTTT
TRBD1,TRBV27,TRBJ1-5,-,CASSTRGRGGDQPQHF,TGTGCCAGCAGCACGAGGGGGCGCGGGGGGGATCAGCCCCAGCATTTT
-,TRBV2,TRBJ2-1,-,CASSETGWSSYNEQFF,TGTGCCAGCAGTGAAACAGGGTGGAGCTCCTACAATGAGCAGTTCTTC
-,TRBV12-3/TRBV12-4,TRBJ2-6,-,CASSFGGAGANVLTF,TGTGCCAGCAGTTTTGGGGGGGCCGGGGCCAACGTCCTGACTTTC
-,TRBV30,TRBJ2-3,-,CAWSAGTPYTQYF,TGTGCCTGGAGTGCGGGGACTCCTTATACGCAGTATTTT
-,TRBV10-3,TRBJ2-5,few,CAIQGQETQYF,TGTGCCATCCAGGGTCAAGAGACCCAGTACTTC
-,TRBV2,TRBJ2-7,few,CASSESYGLYEQYF,TGTGCCAGCAGTGAATCTTACGGACTCTACGAGCAGTACTTC
-,TRBV20-1,TRBJ2-2,few,CSAQKDTIPGELFF,TGCAGTGCCCAAAAAGACACGATCCCCGGGGAGCTGTTTTTT
-,TRBV29-1,TRBJ2-1,many,CSVGGLGEGGNEQFF,TGCAGCGTTGGGGGGCTGGGGGAGGGGGGAAATGAGCAGTTCTTC
TRBD2,TRBV11-2,TRBJ2-5,-,CASSLGVAGGSQETQYF,TGTGCCAGCAGCTTAGGAGTGGCGGGAGGGTCCCAAGAGACCCAGTACTTC
TRBD1,TRBV6-1,TRBJ2-5,few,CASNGQGVSQETQYF,TGTGCCAGCAACGGACAGGGTGTAAGCCAAGAGACCCAGTACTTC
-,TRBV7-9,TRBJ1-2,-,CASSLSQGYGYTF,TGTGCCAGCAGCCTTTCCCAGGGCTATGGCTACACCTTC
TRBD2,TRBV20-1,TRBJ2-3,-,CSTPGGGRGTDTQYF,TGCAGTACCCCCGGGGGCGGGAGGGGGACAGATACGCAGTATTTT
-,TRBV5-1,TRBJ2-3,few,CASSLSGRSRTDTQYF,TGCGCCAGCAGCTTGTCTGGGCGAAGCAGGACAGATACGCAGTATTTT
-,TRBV20-1,TRBJ1-1,few,CSAPTPGDTEAFF,TGCAGTGCCCCGACACCAGGGGACACTGAAGCTTTCTTT
-,TRBV12-3/TRBV12-4,TRBJ1-1,-,CASSPGSREAFF,TGTGCCAGCAGCCCGGGATCTCGAGAAGCTTTCTTT
-,TRBV3-1,TRBJ2-1,-,CASSQGARGEQFF,TGTGCCAGCAGCCAAGGGGCTCGGGGTGAGCAGTTCTTC
TRBD1,TRBV19,TRBJ1-5,-,CASRMDRGLNQPQHF,TGTGCCAGTAGGATGGACAGGGGCCTCAATCAGCCCCAGCATTTT
-,TRBV2,TRBJ2-1,-,CASSEARGRGNEQFF,TGTGCCAGCAGTGAAGCACGGGGGAGAGGCAATGAGCAGTTCTTC
TRBD1,TRBV5-1,TRBJ2-5,few,CASSLAGTVEETQYF,TGCGCCAGCAGCTTGGCCGGGACAGTCGAAGAGACCCAGTACTTC
TRBD2,TRBV4-2,TRBJ2-1,-,CASSQDPGLAGDNEQFF,TGTGCCAGCAGCCAAGATCCGGGACTAGCGGGAGACAATGAGCAGTTCTTC
-,TRBV20-1,TRBJ2-7,-,CSARRPPSAANEQYF,TGCAGTGCTAGACGCCCGCCTAGCGCGGCCAACGAGCAGTACTTC
TRBD2,TRBV6-1,TRBJ2-5,few,CASSEDWTSGVVGTQYF,TGTGCCAGCAGTGAAGATTGGACTAGCGGGGTCGTTGGGACCCAGTACTTC
TRBD1,TRBV7-6,TRBJ1-4,-,CASSLSPGQGNEKLFF,TGTGCCAGCAGCTTATCCCCGGGACAGGGCAATGAAAAACTGTTTTTT
TRBD2,TRBV10-3,TRBJ2-5,-,CAISGGEAQETQYF,TGTGCCATCTCGGGAGGAGAGGCGCAAGAGACCCAGTACTTC
-,TRBV2,TRBJ1-5,few,CASSDGGRVNQPQHF,TGTGCCAGCAGTGACGGGGGGCGGGTCAATCAGCCCCAGCATTTT
-,TRBV20-1,TRBJ2-1,few,CSARDYQAISYNEQFF,TGCAGTGCTAGAGATTACCAAGCAATCTCCTACAATGAGCAGTTCTTC
-,TRBV2,TRBJ2-5,few,CASSEPRGVIETQYF,TGTGCCAGCAGTGAACCCAGGGGAGTAATCGAGACCCAGTACTTC
-,TRBV5-1,TRBJ1-4,few,CASRESGGSEEKLFF,TGCGCCAGCAGGGAATCGGGGGGCAGCGAGGAAAAACTGTTTTTT
-,TRBV30,TRBJ1-1,-,CAWSGTDNTEAFF,TGTGCCTGGAGTGGGACAGATAACACTGAAGCTTTCTTT
TRBD2,TRBV15,TRBJ2-2,few,CATSTGTSGSGELFF,TGTGCCACCAGCACCGGGACTAGCGGGTCCGGGGAGCTGTTTTTT
-,TRBV7-9,TRBJ2-1,few,CASSPPGDSYNEQFF,TGTGCCAGCAGCCCCCCTGGGGACTCCTACAATGAGCAGTTCTTC
-,TRBV30,TRBJ2-2,-,CAWSVISSGELFF,TGTGCCTGGAGTGTAATTTCGTCCGGGGAGCTGTTTTTT
-,TRBV3-1,TRBJ1-2,-,CASSLPDRGYGYTF,TGTGCCAGCTCTTTACCGGACCGGGGGTATGGCTACACCTTC
TRBD1,TRBV19,TRBJ1-5,-,CASNPRDRGSNQPQHF,TGTGCCAGTAACCCCCGGGACAGGGGGAGCAATCAGCCCCAGCATTTT
TRBD1,TRBV12-3/TRBV12-4,TRBJ2-1,-,CASSLTGRSFNEQFF,TGTGCCAGCAGTTTGACAGGGCGTTCATTCAATGAGCAGTTCTTC
-,TRBV11-1,TRBJ1-1,few,CASSLLMGANTEAFF,TGTGCCAGCAGCTTACTTATGGGGGCGAACACTGAAGCTTTCTTT
TRBD2,TRBV12-3/TRBV12-4,TRBJ2-3,-,CASSTGTSGSGTQYF,TGTGCCAGCAGCACCGGGACTAGCGGGAGTGGTACGCAGTATTTT
TRBD2,TRBV29-1,TRBJ2-2,few,CSVGLAGGPTGELFF,TGCAGCGTCGGGCTTGCGGGAGGGCCGACCGGGGAGCTGTTTTTT
-,TRBV20-1,TRBJ2-5,-,CSVTPQQETQYF,TGCAGTGTGACTCCTCAGCAAGAGACCCAGTACTTC